This T cell receptor (beta chain) came from a study of T cell responses to AZD1222 COVID-19 vaccine. Whole-study results and caveats: Spike-specific TCR breadth and depth went up after people got two AZD1222 doses. Dominant CD4 TCR responses targeted spike regions 160-218 and 743-854. Most donors were white British, females outnumbered males, and clonal diversity was possibly underestimated. In all cases, repertoires were sampled only after the peak T cell response.

From germline, CDR1 is SGHTA and CDR2 FQGNSA. CDR3 size: 17 residues. The V gene end was trimmed by 5 bases and the J gene end by 0 bases; junction bases not matched to a gene: 8. This clone has more than one count but fewer than ten. What it binds is unknown. The table came from immunoSEQ multiplex PCR; TCRdb's copy has only in-frame clones and leaves some out. The repertoire holds about 130,000 clones, with approximately 85% as singletons. This chain joins TRBV7-2 and TRBJ2-2, with 8 bases fitting TRBD2. Sample: peripheral blood, taken on day 0 of MenACWY control vaccination. This clonotype was obtained from an adult in good health. CDR3 bases: TGTGCCAGCAGCCCGCGGGGTAGCGGGGCGAACACCGGGGAGCTGTTTTTT. Translated, it gives CASSPRGSGANTGELFF. Together with reference TRBV7-2 and TRBJ2-2, the CDR3 gives the full variable domain: GAGVSQSPSNKVTEKGKDVELRCDPISGHTALYWYRQSLGQGLEFLIYFQGNSAPDKSGLPSDRFSAERTGGSVSTLTIQRTQQEDSAVYLCASSPRGSGANTGELFFGEGSRLTVL.